A single sample is the source of the 19 T cell receptor beta chains below, sequenced in a study of shared clonotypes between healthy human individuals. The data were produced by immunoSEQ multiplex PCR, yet TCRdb's version contains in-frame clones alone and is incomplete. This table holds about 1.1 million clones, approximately 77% found once. Material: memory CD4+ T cells from PBMCs. The sample's subset: CD45RA-negative fraction. Receptors were obtained from a man younger than 35 in good health. Some clones in this sample may be carry-over from other donors' samples.

With regard to this clone: Other nucleotide sequences in the sample specify the same CDR3. The chain joins TRBV7-3 to TRBJ2-3; D is unclear. The V gene lost 1 base and the J gene lost 3 bases, with 2 bases spanning the gap. This CDR3 has 12 residues. The germline V gene encodes CDR1 SGHTA and CDR2 FQGTGA. The CDR3 DNA follows: TGTGCCAGCAGCTTAAGTACAGATACGCAGTATTTT. It is translated as CASSLSTDTQYF. Full variable domain (remainder filled in from reference TRBV7-3 and TRBJ2-3): GAGVSQTPSNKVTEKGKYVELRCDPISGHTALYWYRQSLGQGPEFLIYFQGTGAADDSGLPNDRFFAVRPEGSVSTLKIQRTERGDSAVYLCASSLSTDTQYFGPGTRLTVL.

The V gene is TRBV11-3, the J gene TRBJ2-7; TRBD2 matches at 10 bases. V shed 0 bases and J 4 bases; nucleotides not matched to a gene: 15. In germline, CDR1 is SGHNT, CDR2 YENEEA. This CDR3 contains 19 residues. Here the CDR3 reads CASSLDSPSPSGSVYEQYF. CDR3 coding DNA: TGTGCCAGCAGCTTAGATAGTCCCTCCCCTAGCGGGAGTGTGTACGAGCAGTACTTC.

The V gene is TRBV5-1, the J gene TRBJ2-2; no clear D. The V end lost 3 bases, the J end lost 2 bases, and 11 bases lay between the germline ends. Germline V CDR1 and CDR2: SGHRS, YFSETQ. The CDR3 is made up of 15 amino acids. The CDR3 DNA sequence: TGCGCCAGCAGCTCCGAGAGGCCCAACACCGGGGAGCTGTTTTTT. Its protein product is CASSSERPNTGELFF.

The CDR3 loop reads CASRVDGNGEQYF. CDR3 coding DNA: TGTGCCAGCAGGGTGGACGGAAATGGGGAGCAGTACTTC. The V gene is TRBV2, the J gene TRBJ2-7; unclear D gene. The germline V gene has CDR1 SNHLY and CDR2 FYNNEI. The CDR3 is made up of 13 amino acids. Trimming took off 6 bases at V and 7 bases at J, with 16 bases between the two ends.

The chain uses TRBV5-3 and TRBJ2-5, with D unresolved. TRBV5-3 is an open reading frame whose function is uncertain. CDR3 length: 16 amino acids. V lost 1 base, J lost 1 base, and 14 bases lay in between. The CDR3 region is CARSLRSTASQETQYF. In DNA, the CDR3 is TGTGCCAGAAGCTTGCGATCAACAGCGTCCCAAGAGACCCAGTACTTC.

Of note for this clone: This may arise from a read error, as a much more abundant clone is one base away. Other DNA variants within this sample encode the same CDR3. The genes are TRBV20-1 and TRBJ2-3; D is perhaps TRBD2 (6 bases). The CDR3 is 10 residues long. CDR1 DFQATT and CDR2 SNEGSKA come from the germline V gene (reference sequence). CDR3 in amino acids: CSLGTSLQYF. The CDR3 DNA reads TGCAGCCTGGGAACTAGCTTGCAGTATTTT.

This rearrangement joins TRBV5-5 to TRBJ1-5, with 7 bases that match TRBD1. CDR3 size: 15 residues. The germline gives CDR1 SGHKS, CDR2 YYEKEE (reference sequence). The V and J ends lost 4 bases and 7 bases, in that order; junction bases with no gene match: 11. CDR3 amino acids: CASSPPGGTGQPQHF. Here the CDR3 DNA reads TGTGCCAGCAGCCCCCCAGGGGGGACGGGGCAGCCCCAGCATTTT.

Points on this clone: An end of the junction differs from the germline gene, which may be a read error. The rearrangement joins TRBV7-9 to TRBJ1-1; perhaps TRBD1 as D (5 bases). This CDR3 spans 14 amino acids. From germline, CDR1 is SEHNR and CDR2 FQNEAQ (reference sequence). Here the CDR3 reads CASSPVASDTEAFF. The CDR3 DNA reads as TGTGCCAGCAGCCCCGTAGCCTCGGACACCGAAGCTTTCTTT.

The chain joins TRBV6-5 to TRBJ2-2; 9 nucleotides match TRBD1. Germline CDR1 is MNHEY and CDR2 is SVGAGI. J lost 4 bases, V lost 6 bases, and 3 bases had no gene match. CDR3 length equals 14 residues. The CDR3 region has the DNA TGTGCCAGCAGGGGGACAGGGACCACCGGGGAGCTGTTTTTT. Translation: CASRGTGTTGELFF.

J is TRBJ2-1 and V is TRBV4-2; no definite D call. Germline CDR1 is LGHNA and CDR2 is YNFKEQ. Trimming stripped 2 bases from V and 8 bases from J, with 13 bases between. The CDR3 is made up of 14 amino acids. The CDR3 bases are TGTGCCAGCAGCCAACGACAACTTCGGGATGAGCAGTTCTTC. Translating gives CASSQRQLRDEQFF.

The rearrangement links TRBV6-1 to TRBJ1-1; the D is unclear. Germline CDR1 reads MNHNS; CDR2 reads SASEGT. V was pared by 7 bases and J by 0 bases, with 9 bases between. The CDR3 is 13 residues long. This CDR3 reads CASNANMNTEAFF. CDR3 nucleotide sequence: TGTGCCAGCAACGCCAATATGAACACTGAAGCTTTCTTT.

The gene calls are TRBV18 and TRBJ2-7, with 13 bases lining up with TRBD2. The CDR3 has 17 residues. In germline, CDR1 is KGHSH, CDR2 LQKENI. Trimming took 5 bases from V and 0 from J; bases not matched to a gene: 7. The chain's CDR3 is CASSTGTSGVYSYEQYF. Here the CDR3 DNA reads TGTGCCAGCTCAACCGGGACTAGCGGGGTTTACTCCTACGAGCAGTACTTC.

The rearrangement joins TRBV5-1 to TRBJ2-7; 7 bases are shared with TRBD2. CDR1 is SGHRS and CDR2 is YFSETQ in the germline V gene. The V segment lost 0 bases and the J segment 6 bases; nucleotides outside the gene matches: 6. This CDR3 is built from 14 residues. This CDR3 is CASSLVGLEGEQYF. For the CDR3, the DNA is TGCGCCAGCAGCTTGGTAGGACTAGAGGGCGAGCAGTACTTC.

The chain combines TRBV20-1 with TRBJ1-1; no clear D. Trimming cost V 7 bases and J 5 bases, with 8 bases left between them. Germline CDR1 is DFQATT and CDR2 is SNEGSKA (reference sequence). This CDR3 comprises 10 residues. CDR3 in amino acids: CSVVGTEAFF. DNA for the CDR3: TGCAGTGTCGTAGGAACTGAAGCTTTCTTT.

The CDR3 DNA follows: TGTGCCTGGGGCGACACAGGGAATTCACCCCTCCACTTT. It is translated as CAWGDTGNSPLHF. The chain uses TRBV30 and TRBJ1-6, with a possible D match to TRBD1 (6 bases). Trimming shortened V by 5 bases and J by 7 bases, and 12 bases separated the two germline ends. The CDR3 runs 13 residues. CDR1 GTSNPN and CDR2 SVGIG come from the germline V gene (reference sequence).

This clone was seen only once. The chain couples TRBV2 to TRBJ1-5, with D unresolved. This CDR3 has 15 residues. Germline CDR1 SNHLY, CDR2 FYNNEI. V lost 4 bases and J lost 1, with 11 bases in between. CDR3 amino acids: CASSGQQRSNQPQHF. CDR3 nucleotides: TGTGCCAGCAGTGGCCAACAGAGAAGCAATCAGCCCCAGCATTTT.

The rearrangement links TRBV28 to TRBJ2-5; 9 nucleotides match TRBD2. The CDR3 totals 16 residues. Germline values: CDR1 MDHEN, CDR2 SYDVKM. V was clipped by 7 bases and J by 4 bases; unmatched bases: 13. DNA of the CDR3: TGTGCCAGCACGCTAGCGGGAAGGGCTAGGGGAGAGACCCAGTACTTC. It encodes CASTLAGRARGETQYF.

With respect to this clone: Within the sample, other DNA sequences also encode this same CDR3. This chain uses TRBV18 with TRBJ2-5; D unclear. V was clipped by 0 bases and J by 2 bases, with 4 bases between them. Per the germline V gene, CDR1 is KGHSH and CDR2 is LQKENI. The CDR3 is 13 residues long. This chain's CDR3 is CASSPPGQETQYF. The CDR3 coding sequence is TGTGCCAGCTCACCACCGGGGCAAGAGACCCAGTACTTC.

This rearrangement joins TRBV28 to TRBJ2-7, with no clear D. CDR3 length: 13 amino acids. The germline gives CDR1 MDHEN, CDR2 SYDVKM. V shed 8 bases and J shed 4 bases, with 15 bases lying between them. The CDR3 sequence: CASQPQAPYEQYF. CDR3 coding DNA: TGTGCCAGCCAGCCCCAGGCCCCTTACGAGCAGTACTTC.